This T cell receptor beta chain was identified during a study of T cells in Graves' hyperthyroidism and ophthalmopathy. Points from the study as a whole: In blood, most of the thyroid clonotypes expanded above 0.001 were also present.

The source material, RNA transcripts, was used to amplify TCR beta CDR3 regions. When the TCR CDR3 underwent first-round RT-PCR, the HTBI primer set was used. TCRdb called the multiplex PCR reads again in MiXCR, with one record for every CDR3 protein. The data hold more than 550,000 distinct CDR3 sequences, with over 40% observed a single time. The CDR3 has 16 amino acids. Trimming cost V 0 bases and J 2 bases, with 16 bases left between them. Germline CDR1 DFQATT, CDR2 SNEGSKA (reference sequence). A remark on this clonotype: Its antigen is currently unknown.

Exclusion of a patient resulted from uncontrolled infection, other autoimmune disease, pregnancy or lactation. The material sequenced was peripheral blood or thyroid tissue (not recorded which). The sequence was collected from an adult man with Graves' disease, either hyperthyroidism or ophthalmopathy (not recorded which). The chain combines TRBV20-1 with TRBJ2-5, with TRBD2 as a possible D gene (6 bases). The CDR3: CSARDPGAGWQETQYF. In nucleotides, the CDR3 is TGCAGTGCTAGAGACCCCGGGGCGGGGTGGCAAGAGACCCAGTACTTC.